Below, one TCR beta chain is given with its context. The sample belongs to a study of CD8+ T cells in alopecia areata. The CDR3 extends over 14 amino acids. Per the germline V gene, CDR1 is SGHRS and CDR2 is YFSETQ. V lost 5 bases and J 1 base, leaving 11 bases between the germline ends. Following RNA extraction, reverse transcription yielded cDNA that acted as the sequencing template. Using immunoSEQ multiplex PCR, the repertoire was profiled, and TCRdb retains in-frame clones only, with some absent. The repertoire has about 23,000 clones, around 56% of them found once; the top ten carry roughly 29%. Peripheral blood samples and lesional scalp punch biopsies were obtained from alopecia areata patients.

The J gene is TRBJ2-3, the V gene TRBV5-1, with no clear D. Sequencing input: NKG2D-high CD8+ T cells sorted from blood. The source is a human donor with alopecia areata. CDR3: CASRFEQGTDTQYF. The DNA for the CDR3 is TGCGCCAGCAGGTTTGAGCAGGGCACAGATACGCAGTATTTT. The full variable domain, in which reference TRBV5-1 and TRBJ2-3 provide the parts outside the CDR3, is KAGVTQTPRYLIKTRGQQVTLSCSPISGHRSVSWYQQTPGQGLQFLFEYFSETQRNKGNFPGRFSGRQFSNSRSEMNVSTLELGDSALYLCASRFEQGTDTQYFGPGTRLTVL.